This T cell receptor (beta chain) is drawn from a study of T cell responses to AZD1222 COVID-19 vaccine. Whole-study findings and limits: Clonal diversity was possibly underestimated; the donors were predominantly white British and more often female. Seropositive AZD1222 recipients at baseline numbered only six or seven. Spike-specific TCR depth and breadth grew after two AZD1222 doses. Spike-wide vaccine-associated CD4 TCRs dominated at 160-218 and 743-854.

This CDR3 has 17 amino acids. V was pared by 3 bases and J by 6 bases, with 14 bases of the junction left unmatched. Germline CDR1 LNHDA, CDR2 SQIVND (reference sequence). Note on this clone: The antigen remains undetermined.

Clones were sequenced by immunoSEQ multiplex PCR, and TCRdb holds only the in-frame ones, with some missing. This table holds roughly 140,000 clones, approximately 92% found once. V gene TRBV19 combines with J gene TRBJ1-5, with 7 bases that match TRBD1. The material was peripheral blood, obtained on day 0 of AZD1222 vaccination. The receptor's source is an adult in good health. This chain's CDR3 is CASSISVARGFGQPQHF. The CDR3 DNA follows: TGTGCCAGTAGTATCAGCGTAGCCAGGGGGTTTGGTCAGCCCCAGCATTTT.